These T cell receptor beta chains were read from a single sample in a study of blood T cell repertoires in COVID-19. Repertoires were generated with immunoSEQ multiplex PCR, while TCRdb's copy carries only in-frame clones and drops some. The data show 250,000 or so clones, 70% to 90% seen once. Sequenced input: PBMCs or T cells enriched from blood (not recorded which). The receptors come from a man aged 25 to 40 who had recovered from COVID-19. Each CDR3 is given with its conserved first and last residue. Each record gives: D gene, J gene, V gene, clone size, CDR3 protein, CDR3 DNA. D genes are given only for firm matches. The listing skips clone size in some rows; elsewhere it reads once, few, many or a size class.

d_call: .
j_call: TRBJ2-1
v_call: TRBV15
clone_size: .
cdr3_aa: CATSRGPWEAEGGEQFF
cdr3_nt: TGTGCCACCAGCAGAGGTCCATGGGAGGCCGAGGGTGGGGAGCAGTTCTTC

d_call: .
j_call: TRBJ1-1
v_call: TRBV4-3
clone_size: .
cdr3_aa: CASSQDGGAYEAFF
cdr3_nt: TGCGCCAGCAGCCAAGATGGGGGGGCATATGAAGCTTTCTTT

d_call: .
j_call: TRBJ1-3
v_call: TRBV19
clone_size: .
cdr3_aa: CASSRRTGSSGNTIYF
cdr3_nt: TGTGCCAGTAGCAGAAGAACAGGGAGCTCTGGAAACACCATATATTTT

d_call: TRBD1
j_call: TRBJ1-2
v_call: TRBV20-1
clone_size: once
cdr3_aa: CSASRRDRGPNYGYTF
cdr3_nt: TGCAGTGCTAGTAGGCGGGACAGGGGCCCTAACTATGGCTACACCTTC

d_call: TRBD2
j_call: TRBJ2-5
v_call: TRBV2
clone_size: .
cdr3_aa: CASTAGGRQTQYF
cdr3_nt: TGTGCCAGCACAGCGGGGGGTAGACAGACCCAGTACTTC

d_call: .
j_call: TRBJ1-4
v_call: TRBV14
clone_size: .
cdr3_aa: CASSQKRDSNEKLFF
cdr3_nt: TGTGCCAGCAGCCAAAAAAGAGATAGTAATGAAAAACTGTTTTTT

d_call: .
j_call: TRBJ1-3
v_call: TRBV6-5
clone_size: few
cdr3_aa: CASSYSGSFGNTIYF
cdr3_nt: TGTGCCAGCAGTTACTCCGGGTCATTCGGAAACACCATATATTTT

d_call: .
j_call: TRBJ1-2
v_call: TRBV7-9
clone_size: .
cdr3_aa: CASSQGNYGYTF
cdr3_nt: TGTGCCAGCAGTCAGGGTAACTATGGCTACACCTTC

d_call: .
j_call: TRBJ1-1
v_call: TRBV30
clone_size: .
cdr3_aa: CAWAISDTEAFF
cdr3_nt: TGTGCCTGGGCGATTAGCGACACTGAAGCTTTCTTT

d_call: .
j_call: TRBJ1-6
v_call: TRBV7-3
clone_size: .
cdr3_aa: CASSRGSSPLHF
cdr3_nt: TGTGCCAGCAGCCGGGGTTCATCACCCCTCCACTTT